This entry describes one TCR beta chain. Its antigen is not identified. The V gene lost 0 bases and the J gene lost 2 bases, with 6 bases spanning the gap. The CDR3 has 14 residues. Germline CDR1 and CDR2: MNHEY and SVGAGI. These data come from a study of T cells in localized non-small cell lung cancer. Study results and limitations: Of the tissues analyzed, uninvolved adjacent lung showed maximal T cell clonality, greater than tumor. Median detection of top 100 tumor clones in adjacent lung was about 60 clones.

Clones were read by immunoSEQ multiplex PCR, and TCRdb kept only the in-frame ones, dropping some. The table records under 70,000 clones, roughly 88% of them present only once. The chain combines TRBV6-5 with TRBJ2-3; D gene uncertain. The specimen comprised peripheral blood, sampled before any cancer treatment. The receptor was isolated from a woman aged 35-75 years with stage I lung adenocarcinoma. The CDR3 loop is CASSYSGYTDTQYF. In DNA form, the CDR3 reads TGTGCCAGCAGTTACTCAGGTTACACAGATACGCAGTATTTT.